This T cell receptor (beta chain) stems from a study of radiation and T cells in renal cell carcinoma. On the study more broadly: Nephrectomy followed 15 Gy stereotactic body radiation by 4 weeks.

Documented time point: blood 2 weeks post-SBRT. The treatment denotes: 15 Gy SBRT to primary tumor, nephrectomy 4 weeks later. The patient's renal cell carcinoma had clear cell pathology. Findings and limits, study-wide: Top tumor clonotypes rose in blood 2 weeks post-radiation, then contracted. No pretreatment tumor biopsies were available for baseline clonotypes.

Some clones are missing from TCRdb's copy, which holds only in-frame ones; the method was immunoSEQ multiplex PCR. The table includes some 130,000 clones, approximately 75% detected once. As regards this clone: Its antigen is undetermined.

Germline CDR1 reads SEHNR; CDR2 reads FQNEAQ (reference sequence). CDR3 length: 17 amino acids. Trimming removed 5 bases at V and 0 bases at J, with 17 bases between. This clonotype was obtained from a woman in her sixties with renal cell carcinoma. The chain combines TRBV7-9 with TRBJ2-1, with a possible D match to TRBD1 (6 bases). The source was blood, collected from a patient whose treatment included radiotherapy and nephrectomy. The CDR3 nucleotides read TGTGCCAGCAGCGGCCAGGGGCGGAAGAGCTCCTACAATGAGCAGTTCTTC. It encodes CASSGQGRKSSYNEQFF.